What follows are 31 T cell receptor beta chains derived from one specimen sequenced in a study of T cell changes during pregnancy in multiple sclerosis. Sequencing used immunoSEQ multiplex PCR; TCRdb keeps in-frame clones, though not all of them. The sample holds 65,000 to 95,000 clones, roughly 90% seen once. This specimen was peripheral blood, taken before pregnancy. Receptors were obtained from a female donor with multiple sclerosis, enrolled in a pregnancy study.

The gene calls are TRBV15 and TRBJ1-5, with TRBD1 as a possible D gene (6 bases). This CDR3 region has 17 residues. Trimming took off 0 bases at V and 0 bases at J, with 12 bases between the two ends. Per germline, CDR1 LNHNV and CDR2 YYDKDF (reference sequence). CDR3 DNA sequence: TGTGCCACCAGCAGAGACCCGACAGGTTATAGCAATCAGCCCCAGCATTTT. This codes for CATSRDPTGYSNQPQHF.

The chain joins TRBV11-3 to TRBJ2-1; a weak D match, TRBD2 (5 bases). The germline V gene encodes CDR1 SGHNT and CDR2 YENEEA. The CDR3 extends over 14 amino acids. V lost 6 bases and J lost 8, with 17 bases in between. CDR3 bases: TGTGCCAGCAGTCGAGGGAGTCATGTTGATGAGCAGTTCTTC. Translation gives CASSRGSHVDEQFF.

This chain connects TRBV5-4 to TRBJ2-3; 8 bases fit TRBD1. The CDR3 is 14 residues long. V lost 4 bases and J lost 3; bases outside the gene matches: 4. Germline CDR1 SGHNT, CDR2 YYREEE (reference sequence). In DNA, the CDR3 is TGTGCCAGCAGCGTGACAGGGGCTACAGATACGCAGTATTTT. Translating it yields CASSVTGATDTQYF.

Details on this clone: Additional DNA sequences in this sample encode the identical CDR3. CDR3 sequence reads: CASSYSGGMNTEAFF. The CDR3 bases are TGTGCCAGCAGTTACTCTGGGGGGATGAACACTGAAGCTTTCTTT. The chain couples TRBV6-5 to TRBJ1-1, with D tentatively TRBD1 (5 bases). CDR1 is MNHEY, CDR2 SVGAGI, per germline. V lost 0 bases, J lost 0 bases, and 8 bases lay in between. The CDR3 totals 15 residues.

This clone was recorded once. The chain uses TRBV4-1 and TRBJ2-1; 10 nucleotides match TRBD2. V gave up 3 bases and J gave up 4 bases; unmatched junction bases: 6. Germline V gene lookup returns CDR1 MGHRA and CDR2 YSYEKL. This CDR3 is built from 16 residues. For the CDR3, the DNA is TGCGCCAGCAGCCACCGATTAGCGGGGGGTTACAATGAGCAGTTCTTC. Amino acids: CASSHRLAGGYNEQFF.

The genes are TRBV20-1 and TRBJ2-3; D perhaps matches TRBD2 (6 bases). V gave up 7 bases and J gave up 5 bases, with 10 bases separating them. Germline CDR1 DFQATT, CDR2 SNEGSKA (reference sequence). The CDR3 length is 11 residues. CDR3: CSVEGGDTQYF. CDR3 nucleotides: TGCAGTGTTGAGGGAGGAGATACGCAGTATTTT.

This clone was recorded a few times. The chain has TRBV30 and TRBJ2-2, with D possibly being TRBD1 (5 bases). This CDR3 has 14 residues. V gave up 4 bases and J gave up 3 bases, with 12 bases separating them. CDR1 and CDR2 (germline): GTSNPN, SVGIG (reference sequence). Written as DNA, the CDR3 is TGTGCCTGGAAGGGTCGACAGTACACCGGGGAGCTGTTTTTT. Translation: CAWKGRQYTGELFF. The whole variable domain, filled in from reference TRBV30 and TRBJ2-2, reads SQTIHQWPATLVQPVGSPLSLECTVEGTSNPNLYWYRQAAGRGLQLLFYSVGIGQISSEVPQNLSASRPQDRQFILSSKKLLLSDSGFYLCAWKGRQYTGELFFGEGSRLTVL.

The J gene is TRBJ1-3, the V gene TRBV9, with a tentative D call TRBD1 (6 bases). The CDR3 length is 16 residues. CDR1 is SGDLS and CDR2 is YYNGEE in the germline V gene. V was pared by 0 bases and J by 4 bases, with 14 bases between. CDR3: CASSVAAGALGNTIYF. The CDR3 nucleotides read TGTGCCAGCAGCGTAGCGGCGGGGGCGCTCGGAAACACCATATATTTT.

This chain connects TRBV7-2 to TRBJ2-1; unclear D gene. CDR1 and CDR2 (germline): SGHTA, FQGNSA. Trimming removed 2 bases at V and 3 bases at J, with 8 bases between. The CDR3 is made up of 14 amino acids. The CDR3 protein is CASSLTQIYNEQFF. CDR3 coding DNA: TGTGCCAGCAGCTTAACCCAGATCTACAATGAGCAGTTCTTC.

V gene TRBV19 combines with J gene TRBJ2-7; possibly TRBD2 for D (6 bases). The CDR3 consists of 16 residues. The V end was cut by 4 bases, the J end by 3 bases, with 19 bases between. CDR1 is LNHDA and CDR2 is SQIVND in the germline V gene (reference sequence). The CDR3 DNA reads TGTGCCAGTAGTACTAGACCCCATCGGGGGTTCTACGAGCAGTACTTC. Translation gives CASSTRPHRGFYEQYF.

This clone occurred a few times. V is TRBV13 and J is TRBJ1-1, with 7 nucleotides matching TRBD1. This CDR3 region has 14 residues. CDR1 is PRHDT and CDR2 is FYEKMQ in the germline V gene (reference sequence). Losses at the gene ends were 2 bases for V and 4 bases for J; bases not matched to a gene: 4. The CDR3 loop is CASSLQGVGTEAFF. CDR3 DNA sequence: TGTGCCAGCAGCTTACAGGGGGTTGGCACTGAAGCTTTCTTT.

The chain employs TRBV4-1 and TRBJ1-1, with D possibly matching TRBD1 (5 bases). The germline CDR1 and CDR2 sequences are MGHRA and YSYEKL. The CDR3 is made up of 17 amino acids. V was clipped by 4 bases and J by 2 bases, with 20 bases between them. The DNA for the CDR3 is TGCGCCAGCAGCCCCTGGTTAGGAGTTGGGGCCAACACTGAAGCTTTCTTT. It yields the protein CASSPWLGVGANTEAFF.

The chain carries TRBV19 and TRBJ2-2; a weak D match, TRBD1 (7 bases). The V and J ends lost 3 bases and 4 bases respectively, with 12 bases between them. The CDR3 runs to 15 residues. The V gene's germline CDR1 is LNHDA and CDR2 SQIVND (reference sequence). The CDR3 here is CASSIHRGGTGELFF. The CDR3 nucleotides are TGTGCCAGTAGTATTCACAGGGGAGGCACCGGGGAGCTGTTTTTT.

J is TRBJ2-1 and V is TRBV9, with 9 bases lining up with TRBD2. Germline assignment: CDR1 SGDLS and CDR2 YYNGEE. This CDR3 spans 17 amino acids. The trim removed 3 bases at V and 6 bases at J, leaving 13 bases unmatched. CDR3 bases: TGTGCCAGCAGCGGCGGGGGGGGACTAGCATATTCCAATGAGCAGTTCTTC. Translated: CASSGGGGLAYSNEQFF.

The chain joins TRBV7-2 to TRBJ2-1; the match to TRBD2 covers 9 bases. The CDR3 is made up of 15 amino acids. Trimming removed 2 bases from V and 8 bases from J; junction bases left unmatched: 7. Germline assignment: CDR1 SGHTA and CDR2 FQGNSA. Here the CDR3 DNA reads TGTGCCAGCAGCTTAAGAAGCGGGGGGCGGGATGAGCAGTTCTTC. It translates to CASSLRSGGRDEQFF.

The rearrangement links TRBV5-4 to TRBJ1-3; the D is unclear. Germline CDR1 and CDR2: SGHNT and YYREEE (reference sequence). V was shortened by 5 bases and J by 0 bases, with 15 bases between the two germline ends. There are 16 residues in the CDR3. This CDR3 is CASSWQLGTSGNTIYF. CDR3 DNA sequence: TGTGCCAGCAGTTGGCAACTAGGTACCTCTGGAAACACCATATATTTT.

This chain joins TRBV11-2 and TRBJ1-1; 7 bases fit TRBD1. Germline V gives CDR1 SGHAT, CDR2 FQNNGV. The CDR3 has 13 residues. V lost 6 bases, J lost 10 bases, and 11 bases stayed unmatched. CDR3 sequence: CASSIDRALGAFF. In nucleotides, the CDR3 is TGTGCCAGCAGTATAGACAGGGCTCTGGGAGCTTTCTTT.

The chain recombines TRBV7-3 with TRBJ1-6; D might be TRBD1 (6 bases). V lost 5 bases, J lost 4 bases, and 12 bases lay in between. The CDR3 extends over 15 amino acids. Looked up from germline, CDR1 is SGHTA and CDR2 is FQGTGA. DNA for the CDR3: TGTGCCAGCAGCGTTCAGGGGAAATATAATTCACCCCTCCACTTT. Protein: CASSVQGKYNSPLHF. Drawing the rest from reference TRBV7-3 and TRBJ1-6, the complete variable domain is GAGVSQTPSNKVTEKGKYVELRCDPISGHTALYWYRQSLGQGPEFLIYFQGTGAADDSGLPNDRFFAVRPEGSVSTLKIQRTERGDSAVYLCASSVQGKYNSPLHFGNGTRLTVT.

This chain joins TRBV7-9 and TRBJ2-7, with TRBD2 as a possible D gene (5 bases). From germline, CDR1 is SEHNR and CDR2 FQNEAQ (reference sequence). The CDR3 has 12 residues. V lost 5 bases and J 6 bases, leaving 11 bases between the germline ends. The DNA of the CDR3 is TGTGCCAGCAGCCAAGAGGGTCGCGAGCAGTACTTC. Amino acid sequence: CASSQEGREQYF.

The chain joins TRBV5-6 to TRBJ2-5, with 11 nucleotides matching TRBD2. J gave up 2 bases and V 3 bases, and 3 bases lay outside the gene matches. Per the germline V gene, CDR1 is SGHDT and CDR2 is YYEEEE. This CDR3 region has 15 residues. The CDR3, as DNA: TGTGCCAGCAGCTCGGGACTAGCGGTACAAGAGACCCAGTACTTC. It is translated as CASSSGLAVQETQYF.

The V gene is TRBV10-2, the J gene TRBJ1-2; weak D call: TRBD1 (6 bases). V dropped 8 bases and J dropped 13 bases, with 17 bases sitting between them. Germline loops: CDR1 WSHSY, CDR2 SAAADI. This CDR3 spans 11 amino acids. CDR3 residues: CASGVQGELTF. CDR3 DNA: TGCGCCAGCGGGGTACAGGGAGAACTCACCTTC.

The chain is built from TRBV6-5 and TRBJ1-2, with D possibly matching TRBD1 (6 bases). The CDR3 is 15 amino acids. CDR1 and CDR2 from the germline V gene are MNHEY and SVGAGI. V lost 1 base to trimming and J lost 5 bases, with 14 bases between them. CDR3 region: CASSYLGWDIYGYTF. The CDR3 DNA reads TGTGCCAGCAGTTACTTGGGTTGGGACATTTATGGCTACACCTTC.

In this sample, this clone turned up a few times. The chain links TRBV7-8 to TRBJ1-2; TRBD1 agrees at 9 bases. The CDR3 consists of 14 residues. Trimming removed 5 bases from V and 2 bases from J; junction bases left unmatched: 3. The V gene's germline CDR1 is SGHVS and CDR2 FQNEAQ. The CDR3, as DNA: TGTGCCAGCAGCCGGGGACAGGGAAACTATGGCTACACCTTC. Encoded protein: CASSRGQGNYGYTF.

This clone was counted once. The chain couples TRBV30 to TRBJ1-2; D is ambiguous. The CDR3 is made up of 14 amino acids. Germline CDR1 GTSNPN, CDR2 SVGIG (reference sequence). The ends were cut back, 5 bases at V and 1 base at J, with 14 bases in the middle. The chain's CDR3 is CAWSHRGFNYGYTF. CDR3 in DNA: TGTGCCTGGTCCCACCGGGGATTTAACTATGGCTACACCTTC. Supplemented by reference TRBV30 and TRBJ1-2, the full variable domain reads SQTIHQWPATLVQPVGSPLSLECTVEGTSNPNLYWYRQAAGRGLQLLFYSVGIGQISSEVPQNLSASRPQDRQFILSSKKLLLSDSGFYLCAWSHRGFNYGYTFGSGTRLTVV.

The rearrangement uses TRBV7-2 and TRBJ2-1; D may be TRBD2 (5 bases). Germline V lookup: CDR1 SGHTA, CDR2 FQGNSA. V gave up 7 bases and J gave up 7 bases, with 14 bases separating them. The CDR3 is made up of 13 amino acids. The CDR3 loop is CASTAGWLNEQFF. The CDR3 bases are TGTGCCAGCACCGCGGGTTGGTTGAATGAGCAGTTCTTC.

The chain has TRBV5-1 and TRBJ2-5, with D possibly TRBD2 on 5 matching bases. There are 13 residues in the CDR3. V lost 4 bases to trimming and J lost 4 bases, with 11 bases between them. CDR1 is SGHRS, CDR2 YFSETQ, per germline. CDR3 residues: CASSLLGRETQYF. In DNA, the CDR3 is TGCGCCAGCAGCCTACTAGGTCGAGAGACCCAGTACTTC.

CDR3 sequence: CASSSRTGTNTGELFF. The CDR3 DNA follows: TGTGCCAGCAGCTCACGGACAGGAACGAACACCGGGGAGCTGTTTTTT. V gene TRBV9 combines with J gene TRBJ2-2, with 7 nucleotides matching TRBD1. The CDR3 is 16 residues long. Germline V gene lookup returns CDR1 SGDLS and CDR2 YYNGEE. V was clipped by 4 bases and J by 0 bases; unmatched bases: 6.

The V call is TRBV30, the J call TRBJ1-1; 7 nucleotides agree with TRBD1. V was clipped by 2 bases and J by 4 bases; unmatched bases: 4. Germline CDR1 GTSNPN, CDR2 SVGIG (reference sequence). This CDR3 has 13 residues. CDR3 bases: TGTGCCTGGAGTTTTTCAGGGGGCACTGAAGCTTTCTTT. Translating it yields CAWSFSGGTEAFF.

V gene TRBV18 combines with J gene TRBJ2-5, with 7 nucleotides matching TRBD2. Trimming at V came to 3 bases and at J to 3 bases, leaving 13 bases not matched to a gene. Germline V gene lookup returns CDR1 KGHSH and CDR2 LQKENI. This CDR3 is 17 amino acids long. CDR3 coding DNA: TGTGCCAGCTCACCCCAAGTTACTAGCGTGGGGGAAGAGACCCAGTACTTC. Residues: CASSPQVTSVGEETQYF.

J is TRBJ2-7 and V is TRBV4-3, with D possibly matching TRBD1 (5 bases). The CDR3 runs 15 residues. The germline V gene has CDR1 LGHNA and CDR2 YSLEER. V dropped 1 base and J dropped 2 bases, with 12 bases sitting between them. The CDR3 nucleotides read TGCGCCAGCAGCCAAGCTTGGCAGGGTACCTACGAGCAGTACTTC. Its translation: CASSQAWQGTYEQYF.

The chain has TRBV5-4 and TRBJ2-5; tentative D call: TRBD2 (6 bases). V lost 4 bases to trimming and J lost 0 bases, with 10 bases between them. Germline V gives CDR1 SGHNT, CDR2 YYREEE (reference sequence). The CDR3 has 14 residues. The CDR3 protein is CASSAGLNQETQYF. CDR3 coding DNA: TGTGCCAGCAGCGCGGGACTTAACCAAGAGACCCAGTACTTC.